This TCR beta chain was observed in a study of blood T cell repertoires in COVID-19. Here immunoSEQ multiplex PCR was the method, and the copy in TCRdb shows in-frame clones only, minus some. The table includes about 360,000 clones, 86% detected once. J gave up 2 bases and V 3 bases, and 9 bases lay outside the gene matches. Germline V CDR1 and CDR2: SGHNT, YYREEE (reference sequence). This CDR3 spans 16 amino acids. The source material was peripheral blood. The chain couples TRBV5-4 to TRBJ2-5; TRBD2 matches 8 bases. The origin of this receptor is an older woman with COVID-19, enrolled during active disease. The CDR3 here is CASSSRGGYNQETQYF. In DNA form, the CDR3 reads TGTGCCAGCAGCTCACGGGGGGGCTATAATCAAGAGACCCAGTACTTC.